This passage covers 18 T cell receptor beta chains from one sample sequenced in a study of blood T cell repertoires in COVID-19. Clones were read by immunoSEQ multiplex PCR, and TCRdb kept only the in-frame ones, dropping some. This table has approximately 260,000 clones, 80% to 85% appearing once. The sequencing input was PBMCs or T cells enriched from blood (not recorded which). The receptors derive from a man aged 50-59 years who had recovered from COVID-19.

This clone has only one observation. The V gene is TRBV10-2, the J gene TRBJ2-2, with TRBD1 matching over 7 bases. V shed 2 bases and J 6 bases; nucleotides not matched to a gene: 0. Germline values: CDR1 WSHSY, CDR2 SAAADI. This CDR3 is built from 13 residues. The CDR3 sequence: CASSEQGAGELFF. CDR3 nucleotides: TGCGCCAGCAGTGAGCAGGGGGCCGGGGAGCTGTTTTTT.

DNA of the CDR3: TGTGCCAGCAGTCGACGTGCCGGCACAGTTTCCTACGAGCAGTACTTC. This encodes CASSRRAGTVSYEQYF. This chain joins TRBV27 and TRBJ2-7, with no clear D. Per germline, CDR1 MNHEY and CDR2 SMNVEV (reference sequence). V dropped 5 bases and J dropped 1 base, with 18 bases sitting between them. The CDR3 consists of 16 residues.

The gene calls are TRBV3-1 (or the pseudogene TRBV3-2) and TRBJ2-7; 9 bases are shared with TRBD1. V shed 2 bases, J shed 1 base, and the junction held 6 bases outside the gene matches. The CDR3 loop spans 16 amino acids. Germline V gene lookup returns CDR1 LGHDT and CDR2 YNNKEL (reference sequence). DNA of the CDR3: TGTGCCAGCAGCCAACGTCCCGGGACAGGGTCCTACGAGCAGTACTTC. It is translated as CASSQRPGTGSYEQYF.

The rearrangement links TRBV23-1 to TRBJ1-4, with D tentatively TRBD1 (6 bases). TRBV23-1 is classed as an ORF, of uncertain function. The CDR3 sequence is 18 residues long. Trimming pared 0 bases from V and 0 bases from J, leaving 14 bases between. The CDR3 DNA is TGCGCCAGCAGTCAATCGTGGACAGCCAAACCAACTAATGAAAAACTGTTTTTT. It codes for CASSQSWTAKPTNEKLFF.

The V and J genes are TRBV7-3 and TRBJ1-1, with no clear D. This CDR3 contains 14 residues. The germline V gene has CDR1 SGHTA and CDR2 FQGTGA. V was shortened by 2 bases and J by 1 base, with 8 bases between the two germline ends. The CDR3 region has the DNA TGTGCCAGCAGCTTATGGCCAGGGAACACTGAAGCTTTCTTT. Protein product: CASSLWPGNTEAFF.

The chain employs TRBV7-9 and TRBJ2-2; TRBD2 matches 9 bases. This CDR3 contains 15 residues. The J segment lost 4 bases and the V segment lost 4 bases, leaving 4 bases of the junction unmatched. Germline V gene sequence: CDR1 SEHNR, CDR2 FQNEAQ (reference sequence). The CDR3 reads CASSWLAGTTGELFF. CDR3 DNA sequence: TGTGCCAGCAGCTGGCTAGCGGGAACCACCGGGGAGCTGTTTTTT.

The genes are TRBV7-9 and TRBJ2-2; D may be TRBD2 (6 bases). This CDR3 spans 16 amino acids. CDR1 SEHNR and CDR2 FQNEAQ come from the germline V gene (reference sequence). Trimming took off 5 bases at V and 2 bases at J, with 15 bases between the two ends. CDR3 in DNA: TGTGCCAGCAGCCCTCCGGGGACTCGTAACACCGGGGAGCTGTTTTTT. Translated: CASSPPGTRNTGELFF.

The chain carries TRBV29-1 and TRBJ2-2; no definite D call. With 8 bases removed from V and 7 bases from J, the gap between germline ends came to 11 bases. The CDR3 has 11 amino acids. From germline, CDR1 is SQVTM and CDR2 ANQGSEA. As DNA, the CDR3 is TGCAGCTCCCTCGTACTCGGGGAGCTGTTTTTT. This gives the protein CSSLVLGELFF.

V gene TRBV5-1 combines with J gene TRBJ2-5; 11 nucleotides line up with TRBD2. CDR3 size: 16 residues. Losses at the gene ends were 0 bases for V and 5 bases for J; bases not matched to a gene: 6. Germline CDR1 reads SGHRS; CDR2 reads YFSETQ. CDR3 sequence (DNA): TGCGCCAGCAGCTTGGGCGCACTAGCGGGGGACGAGACCCAGTACTTC. This codes for CASSLGALAGDETQYF. Variable domain in full (rest from reference TRBV5-1 and TRBJ2-5): KAGVTQTPRYLIKTRGQQVTLSCSPISGHRSVSWYQQTPGQGLQFLFEYFSETQRNKGNFPGRFSGRQFSNSRSEMNVSTLELGDSALYLCASSLGALAGDETQYFGPGTRLLVL.

The chain combines TRBV13 with TRBJ2-1, with 10 nucleotides matching TRBD1. The junction had 5 bases not matched to a gene; V was cut back by 3 bases and J by 6 bases. CDR3 size: 15 residues. CDR1 PRHDT and CDR2 FYEKMQ come from the germline V gene (reference sequence). CDR3 sequence reads: CASSFDRGRGNEQFF. The CDR3 nucleotides read TGTGCCAGCAGCTTCGACAGGGGGCGAGGCAATGAGCAGTTCTTC.

The genes are TRBV27 and TRBJ2-1, with D possibly TRBD1 on 7 matching bases. The length of the CDR3 is 12 residues. Trimming cost V 9 bases and J 6 bases, with 12 bases left between them. CDR1 and CDR2 (germline): MNHEY, SMNVEV (reference sequence). CDR3 sequence: CASSRGVNEQFF. DNA of the CDR3: TGTGCCAGTAGCAGGGGGGTCAATGAGCAGTTCTTC.

V is TRBV5-1 and J is TRBJ2-2; no firm D call. The CDR3 covers 15 residues. Germline loops: CDR1 SGHRS, CDR2 YFSETQ. Trimming removed 0 bases from V and 4 bases from J, with 10 bases in between. The CDR3 here is CASSLGSRSTGELFF. CDR3 nucleotides: TGCGCCAGCAGCTTGGGGTCTAGATCCACCGGGGAGCTGTTTTTT.

The V and J genes are TRBV6-2 or TRBV6-3 and TRBJ1-5; D is undetermined. Germline V gives CDR1 MNHEY, CDR2 SVGEGT. Trimming left V 4 bases short and J 1 base short, with 11 bases between. CDR3 size: 15 residues. In DNA, the CDR3 is TGTGCCAGCAGTTGGATTGGCGGGAGCAATCAGCCCCAGCATTTT. Amino acid sequence: CASSWIGGSNQPQHF.

The chain couples TRBV9 to TRBJ1-3; unclear D gene. The V gene's germline CDR1 is SGDLS and CDR2 YYNGEE. Trimming shortened V by 4 bases and J by 0 bases, and 8 bases separated the two germline ends. The CDR3 is 14 residues long. The CDR3 DNA reads TGTGCCAGCAGCCCTACCTACTCTGGAAACACCATATATTTT. Translated, it gives CASSPTYSGNTIYF. The whole variable domain, filled in from reference TRBV9 and TRBJ1-3, reads DSGVTQTPKHLITATGQRVTLRCSPRSGDLSVYWYQQSLDQGLQFLIQYYNGEERAKGNILERFSAQQFPDLHSELNLSSLELGDSALYFCASSPTYSGNTIYFGEGSWLTVV.

CDR3 bases: TGTGCCAGCAGCTTGGTGGGTTCAGGGCCCCAGCATTTT. Translated, it gives CASSLVGSGPQHF. The gene calls are TRBV5-5 and TRBJ1-5; no firm D call. The germline gives CDR1 SGHKS, CDR2 YYEKEE (reference sequence). CDR3 size: 13 residues. The V and J ends lost 0 bases and 9 bases respectively, with 10 bases between them.

The chain recombines TRBV18 with TRBJ2-5; 8 nucleotides line up with TRBD2. V was pared by 6 bases and J by 4 bases, with 7 bases of the junction left unmatched. CDR1 is KGHSH and CDR2 is LQKENI in the germline V gene. CDR3 length equals 14 residues. CDR3 DNA sequence: TGTGCCAGCTCTCCCCACGCGGGGGGAGAGACCCAGTACTTC. It is translated as CASSPHAGGETQYF.

This clone was seen a handful of times. V usage is TRBV2 and J usage is TRBJ1-5, with D unresolved. This CDR3 is built from 13 residues. The germline V and J ends were trimmed by 3 bases and 3 bases, with 6 bases remaining between them. Germline V gene data show CDR1 as SNHLY and CDR2 as FYNNEI. CDR3 coding DNA: TGTGCCAGCAGTGATGTCTACAATCAGCCCCAGCATTTT. Amino acids: CASSDVYNQPQHF.

This clone was counted a single time. V and J are TRBV7-3 and TRBJ2-1, with a weak D call TRBD1 (7 bases). The V gene lost 5 bases and the J gene lost 5 bases, with 13 bases spanning the gap. CDR1 and CDR2 from the germline V gene are SGHTA and FQGTGA. CDR3 length equals 14 residues. CDR3 DNA sequence: TGTGCCAGCAGCCTTGGAGGGACAGACAATGAGCAGTTCTTC. Residues: CASSLGGTDNEQFF.